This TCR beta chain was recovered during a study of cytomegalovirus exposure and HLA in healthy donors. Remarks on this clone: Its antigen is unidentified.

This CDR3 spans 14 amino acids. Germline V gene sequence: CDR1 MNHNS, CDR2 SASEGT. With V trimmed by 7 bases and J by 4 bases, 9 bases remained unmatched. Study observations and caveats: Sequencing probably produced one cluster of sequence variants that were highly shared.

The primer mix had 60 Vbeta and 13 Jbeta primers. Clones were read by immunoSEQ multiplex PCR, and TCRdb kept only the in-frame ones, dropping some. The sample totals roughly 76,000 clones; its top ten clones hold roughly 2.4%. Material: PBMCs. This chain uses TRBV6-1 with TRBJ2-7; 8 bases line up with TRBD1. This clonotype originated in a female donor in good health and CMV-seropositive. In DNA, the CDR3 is TGTGCCAGCACAGACAGGGGAATTAAATACGAGCAGTACTTC. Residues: CASTDRGIKYEQYF.